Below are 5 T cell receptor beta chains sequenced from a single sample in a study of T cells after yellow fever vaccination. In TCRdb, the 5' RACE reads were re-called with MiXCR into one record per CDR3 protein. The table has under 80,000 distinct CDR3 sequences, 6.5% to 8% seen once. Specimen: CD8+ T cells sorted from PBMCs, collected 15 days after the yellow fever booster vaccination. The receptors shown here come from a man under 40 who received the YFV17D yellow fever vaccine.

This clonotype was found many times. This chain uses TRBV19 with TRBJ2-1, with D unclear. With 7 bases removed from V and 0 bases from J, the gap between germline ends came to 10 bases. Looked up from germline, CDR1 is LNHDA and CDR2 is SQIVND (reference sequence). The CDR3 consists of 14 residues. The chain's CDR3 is CASKDGFSYNEQFF. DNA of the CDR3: TGTGCCAGTAAGGACGGCTTCTCCTACAATGAGCAGTTCTTC.

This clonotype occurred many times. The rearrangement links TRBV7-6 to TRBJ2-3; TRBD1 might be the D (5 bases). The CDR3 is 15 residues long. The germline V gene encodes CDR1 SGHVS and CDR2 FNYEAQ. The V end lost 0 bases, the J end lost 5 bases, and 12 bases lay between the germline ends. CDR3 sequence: CASSLARLGEDTQYF. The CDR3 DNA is TGTGCCAGCAGCTTAGCGCGGCTAGGGGAAGATACGCAGTATTTT. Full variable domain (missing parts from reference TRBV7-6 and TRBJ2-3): GAGVSQSPRYKVTKRGQDVALRCDPISGHVSLYWYRQALGQGPEFLTYFNYEAQQDKSGLPNDRFSAERPEGSISTLTIQRTEQRDSAMYRCASSLARLGEDTQYFGPGTRLTVL.

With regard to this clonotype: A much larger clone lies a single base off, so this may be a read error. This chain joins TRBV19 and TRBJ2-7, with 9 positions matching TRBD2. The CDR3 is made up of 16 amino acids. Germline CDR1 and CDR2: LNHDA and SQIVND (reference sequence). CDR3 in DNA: TGTGGCAGTAGTACCCCGATAGCGGGAGATGCCTACGAGCAGTACTTC. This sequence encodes CGSSTPIAGDAYEQYF.

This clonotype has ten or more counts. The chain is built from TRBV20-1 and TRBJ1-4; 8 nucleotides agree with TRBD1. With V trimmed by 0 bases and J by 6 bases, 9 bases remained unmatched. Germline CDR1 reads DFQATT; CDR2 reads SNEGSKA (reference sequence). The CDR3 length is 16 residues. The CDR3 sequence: CSAREQGDVGHEKLFF. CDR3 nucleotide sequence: TGCAGTGCTAGAGAACAGGGGGATGTTGGCCATGAAAAACTGTTTTTT.

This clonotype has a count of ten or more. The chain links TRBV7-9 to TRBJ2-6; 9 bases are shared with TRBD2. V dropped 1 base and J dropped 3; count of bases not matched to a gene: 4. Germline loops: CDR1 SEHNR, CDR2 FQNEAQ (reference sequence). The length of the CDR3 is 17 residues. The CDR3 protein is CASSLGLAGYGANVLTF. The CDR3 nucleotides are TGTGCCAGCAGCTTAGGCCTAGCGGGATATGGGGCCAACGTCCTGACTTTC.